The sample holds one count of the clone carrying this T cell receptor beta chain. Its antigen is currently unknown. This record belongs to a study of T cell responses to AZD1222 COVID-19 vaccine. J gave up 10 bases and V 4 bases, and 8 bases lay outside the gene matches. This CDR3 is built from 15 residues. The germline V gene has CDR1 SGHRS and CDR2 YFSETQ. Study conclusions and caveats: Reports say nearly half of spike-specific TCRs go after unmutated variant regions. Repertoires were collected only later (after the peak T cell response had occurred). CD4 TCRs covered the whole spike, strongest at regions 160-218 and 743-854.

Some clones are missing from TCRdb's copy, which holds only in-frame ones; the method was immunoSEQ multiplex PCR. Among over 120,000 clones, 85% to 95% were seen once, and the ten largest hold about 9%. The rearrangement joins TRBV5-1 to TRBJ1-4; 12 nucleotides align to TRBD1. The TCR sequence derives from an adult in good health. This sample comprised peripheral blood, obtained on day 0 of AZD1222 vaccination. CDR3 DNA: TGCGCCAGCAGCCCCGGGACAGGGGGCGACGGAAAACTGTTTTTT. Translated: CASSPGTGGDGKLFF.